The present T cell receptor (beta chain) was sequenced within a study of blood T cell repertoires in COVID-19 (dated by TCRdb to 2019 to 2021). Notes on the research overall: The collaborator samples originated in the United States, Italy and Spain and spanned the acute and convalescent phases of COVID-19. The material from the prospective study consisted of cDNA or gDNA derived from T cells, B-cell-depleted T cells, or PBMCs. The dataset comprised deeply sampled blood TCRbeta repertoires from subjects exposed to, actively infected with, or recovered from COVID-19. A freely available public database, intended as a resource for researchers studying the immune response to SARS-CoV-2, is where the repertoires were released. The samples were drawn from the first 160 participants of the ongoing ImmuneRACE study and from roughly 1,300 subjects provided by 6 global collaborators. The sample metadata nearly always contained a de-identified subject ID, COVID-19 status, age in years and sex. HLA class I and class II types, where available, came from metadata supplied by the sample provider rather than from assay-based typing.

A remark on this clone: Its antigen has not been determined. Base qualities are not provided; no much larger clone lies one nucleotide away.

The immunoSEQ Assay, a bias-controlled multiplex PCR, was used to amplify TCRbeta CDR3 regions from genomic DNA. For the original study's pipeline: Within the assay, amplification of reference gene primers was used to estimate how many nucleated cells each sample contained. Sequence reads were collapsed and filtered to measure the absolute abundance of every unique TCRbeta CDR3 rearrangement. For each sample, productive Simpson clonality was calculated as the square root of Simpson's diversity index across productive rearrangements. The table was pulled from immuneACCESS by TCRdb, which kept in-frame rearrangements only. Such tables lose some clones; where checked, under half of the loss comes from unresolved V genes, and the rest has no known cause. V, J and clone size are those of that table, while D and trimming were read from the DNA. The sample table lists 250,000 to 300,000 clones, 85% to 90% of them with a count of one. Jointly, the top ten make up approximately 4.3% of the sample.

Inclusive of the bounding cysteine and phenylalanine, the CDR3 is 13 residues long. The DNA shown is the 39-base CDR3, in frame from base 1. V and J lose 5 bases and 14 bases, and a span of 19 bases separates them. Based on the germline V gene, the CDR1 and CDR2 sequences are ENHRY and SYGVKD. Here is what the overall study found, with its caveats: Clinical and demographic metadata were provided uncurated, with the amount varying by source and participant.

Collaborating institutions collected whole blood in K2EDTA tubes following their own protocols. Collaborator samples were shipped for TCRbeta analysis as frozen whole blood, isolated PBMCs, or DNA extracted from either sample type. The chain is assembled from TRBV10-3 and TRBJ2-1; TRBD2 is a possible D gene, resting on 6 matching bases. The source material was peripheral blood. The TCR sequence derives from a middle-aged man with acute or convalescent COVID-19. CDR3 reads: CAISSSRDSGEFF. The bases read TGTGCCATCAGTTCAAGCCGGGACTCGGGTGAGTTCTTC.